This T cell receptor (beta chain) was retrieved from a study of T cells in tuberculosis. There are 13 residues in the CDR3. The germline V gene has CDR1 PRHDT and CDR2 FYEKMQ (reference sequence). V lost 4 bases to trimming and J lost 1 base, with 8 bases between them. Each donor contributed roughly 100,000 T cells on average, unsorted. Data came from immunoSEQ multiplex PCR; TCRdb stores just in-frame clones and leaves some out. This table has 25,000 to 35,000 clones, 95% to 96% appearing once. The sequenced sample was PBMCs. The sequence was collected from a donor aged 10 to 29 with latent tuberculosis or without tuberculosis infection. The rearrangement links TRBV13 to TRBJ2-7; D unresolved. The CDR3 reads CASSSPLSYEQYF. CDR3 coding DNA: TGTGCCAGCAGCTCCCCGTTGTCCTACGAGCAGTACTTC.